A selection of T cell receptor beta chains follows, all from one sample in a study of blood T cell repertoires in COVID-19. Method: immunoSEQ multiplex PCR; TCRdb's copy keeps in-frame clones and lacks some. The repertoire includes some 23,000 clones, 80% to 85% of them detected once, and roughly 60% sits in the top ten. The sequencing input was peripheral blood. These receptors came from a woman at least 80 years old with acute or convalescent COVID-19. CDR3s leave out the opening cysteine and the closing phenylalanine or tryptophan.

>12|TRBJ2-7|TRBV9
ASSVEGLRGRQY
>14|TRBJ2-5|TRBV6-2/TRBV6-3
ASSTPTSGLAGAQY
>11|TRBJ1-2|TRBV6-5
ASSSKTGAGYT
>14|TRBJ1-5|TRBV19
ASSIVGRASRVAQH
>12|TRBJ1-1|TRBV30
AWAKTGSGTEAF
>12|TRBJ1-6|TRBV2
ASTRQGNNSPLH
>13|TRBJ1-6|TRBV7-2
ASSTPGQGPSPLH
>11|TRBJ1-1|TRBV29-1
SVRFDARLEAF
>14|TRBJ1-3|TRBV6-6
ASSTGGGHSGNTIY
>13|TRBJ1-4|TRBV19
ASSSTGFKGEKLF
>13|TRBJ2-1|TRBV6-5
ASTPGGGNYNEQF
>10|TRBJ1-6|TRBV24-1
ATSDPSGALH
>11|TRBJ1-1|TRBV9
ASSVLTGAEAF
>11|TRBJ1-4|TRBV6-2/TRBV6-3
ASTPPGREKLF
>15|TRBJ1-3|TRBV7-2
ASSLWGSGSIGNTIY
>15|TRBJ2-1|TRBV19
ASSIGRGTSGSGEQF
>14|TRBJ1-4|TRBV7-2
ASSLAHGTGTEKLF
>14|TRBJ2-3|TRBV5-1
ASSGARQGGTDTQY
>16|TRBJ2-2|TRBV4-2
ARSQEGGGAANTGELF
>12|TRBJ1-1|TRBV19
ASSRDRANTEAF
>13|TRBJ1-1|TRBV2
ASRIAQTVNTEAF
>10|TRBJ2-4|TRBV11-3
ASSIGEGIQY
>13|TRBJ2-1|TRBV19
ASNIRLADFNEQF
>17|TRBJ2-5|TRBV15
ATSKTRLPAGDLQETQY
>11|TRBJ1-1|TRBV7-3
ASSFSLSTEAF
>12|TRBJ1-4|TRBV6-5
ASSLTSTNEKLF
>11|TRBJ2-7|TRBV5-4
ASRGRGADEQY
>16|TRBJ2-3|TRBV7-2
ASSGLWTGEKGTDTQY
>14|TRBJ1-3|TRBV3-1/TRBV3-2
ASSRQQGRGGNTIY
>12|TRBJ1-1|TRBV3-1/TRBV3-2
ASSRDRGGTEAF
>13|TRBJ2-7|TRBV5-6
ASSLDFRGTYEQY
>9|TRBJ2-7|TRBV6-5
ASSSAYEQY
>11|TRBJ1-1|TRBV7-6
ASSATANTEAF
>13|TRBJ1-1|TRBV6-5
ASSSSGTVSTEAF
>15|TRBJ1-2|TRBV15
ATSRGSIGGADYGYT
>13|TRBJ1-1|TRBV7-3
ASSFAGTENTEAF
>9|TRBJ1-2|TRBV6-5
ASMEGSGYT
>16|TRBJ1-5|TRBV6-2/TRBV6-3
ASSWKIGDIYSNQPQH
>13|TRBJ1-1|TRBV30
AWSSTGDMNTEAF
>16|TRBJ1-1|TRBV18
ASSPPPRTGWRRTEAF
>14|TRBJ1-3|TRBV5-1
ASSSGDRGSGNTIY
>13|TRBJ1-6|TRBV5-1
ASSAGQGYNSPLH
>15|TRBJ2-3|TRBV4-1
ASSLRVGGRSTDTQY
>15|TRBJ1-6|TRBV3-1/TRBV3-2
ASSQAPGGGPGSPLH
>15|TRBJ2-1|TRBV18
ASSPRAGGHSYNEQF